These 30 T cell receptor beta chains originate from one sample sequenced in a study of blood T cell repertoires in COVID-19. Measured with immunoSEQ multiplex PCR; TCRdb has only the in-frame clones, and not every one. The sample holds tens of thousands of clones, about 82% seen once. The specimen was peripheral blood. The receptors derive from a woman aged 55-69 years with acute or convalescent COVID-19.

The chain has TRBV2 and TRBJ1-2; 7 bases are a match to TRBD1. The length of the CDR3 is 13 residues. The trim removed 7 bases at V and 7 bases at J, leaving 9 bases unmatched. CDR1 and CDR2 (germline): SNHLY, FYNNEI. As DNA, the CDR3 is TGTGCCAGCACCTCCGCAGGGGGGAGTGGCTACACCTTC. Translating it yields CASTSAGGSGYTF.

The V gene is TRBV18, the J gene TRBJ2-6; 11 bases are a match to TRBD1. The CDR3 sequence is 18 residues long. With V trimmed by 1 base and J by 1 base, 3 bases remained unmatched. Germline lookup yields CDR1 KGHSH and CDR2 LQKENI. CDR3 loop: CASSPQDRGPSGANVLTF. The CDR3 DNA follows: TGTGCCAGCTCACCACAGGACAGGGGGCCTTCTGGGGCCAACGTCCTGACTTTC.

The rearrangement joins TRBV5-1 to TRBJ1-6; TRBD1 matches 8 bases. The junction had 4 bases not matched to a gene; V was cut back by 2 bases and J by 3 bases. The length of the CDR3 is 16 residues. CDR1 and CDR2 from the germline V gene are SGHRS and YFSETQ. The CDR3 DNA reads TGCGCCAGCAGCTTAACAGGGGGTAGCTATAATTCACCCCTCCACTTT. Protein sequence: CASSLTGGSYNSPLHF.

This chain connects TRBV2 to TRBJ2-7; TRBD2 is a possible D gene (5 bases). Trimming shortened V by 10 bases and J by 2 bases, and 15 bases separated the two germline ends. The CDR3 spans 13 residues. The germline V gene encodes CDR1 SNHLY and CDR2 FYNNEI. The CDR3 sequence: CATTWTVTYEQYV. The CDR3 DNA is TGTGCCACCACCTGGACTGTGACCTACGAGCAGTACGTC.

The chain carries TRBV18 and TRBJ1-1, with 8 bases lining up with TRBD1. The CDR3 runs 17 residues. Germline V lookup: CDR1 KGHSH, CDR2 LQKENI. J gave up 1 base and V 4 bases, and 11 bases lay outside the gene matches. This chain's CDR3 is CASSHPGQGGANTEAFF. CDR3 nucleotides: TGTGCCAGCTCACACCCCGGACAGGGAGGGGCGAACACTGAAGCTTTCTTT.

The chain couples TRBV7-6 to TRBJ2-6; maybe TRBD2 (5 bases). The V end lost 1 base, the J end lost 0 bases, and 13 bases lay between the germline ends. The CDR3 sequence is 18 residues long. Per germline, CDR1 SGHVS and CDR2 FNYEAQ. CDR3 sequence: CASSLDPGSSSGANVLTF. CDR3 DNA: TGTGCCAGCAGCTTAGACCCGGGGTCAAGCTCTGGGGCCAACGTCCTGACTTTC.

This clone occurred a few times. This chain joins TRBV3-1 (or the pseudogene TRBV3-2) and TRBJ2-3; 7 nucleotides line up with TRBD1. Germline CDR1 and CDR2: LGHDT and YNNKEL (reference sequence). This CDR3 has 14 residues. Trimming removed 4 bases from V and 4 bases from J; junction bases left unmatched: 5. This CDR3 is CASSPRQGSDTQYF. In DNA, the CDR3 is TGTGCCAGCAGCCCCCGACAGGGCTCAGATACGCAGTATTTT.

The chain is built from TRBV30 and TRBJ1-1; unclear D gene. V shed 3 bases and J shed 10 bases, with 12 bases lying between them. Germline V CDR1 and CDR2: GTSNPN, SVGIG (reference sequence). The CDR3 is made up of 11 amino acids. The CDR3, as DNA: TGTGCCTGGAGAGATGAGGTGGGAGCTTTCTTT. As protein: CAWRDEVGAFF.

This clone was seen more than once but under ten times. This chain links TRBV5-1 with TRBJ1-6; a weak D match, TRBD1 (5 bases). The V end was cut by 4 bases, the J end by 4 bases, with 9 bases between. The germline gives CDR1 SGHRS, CDR2 YFSETQ. The CDR3 sequence is 14 residues long. The chain's CDR3 is CASSTQGYNSPLHF. CDR3 DNA sequence: TGCGCCAGCAGCACCCAGGGTTATAATTCACCCCTCCACTTT.

The chain joins TRBV7-2 to TRBJ2-7; 9 bases are shared with TRBD2. Germline CDR1 SGHTA, CDR2 FQGNSA. V shed 5 bases, J shed 0 bases, and the junction held 5 bases outside the gene matches. The CDR3 loop spans 15 amino acids. CDR3 DNA sequence: TGTGCCAGCAGCCCTGCTAGCGGGGCCTCCTACGAGCAGTACTTC. It is translated as CASSPASGASYEQYF.

The V and J genes are TRBV7-2 and TRBJ2-5, with TRBD1 identical over 7 bases. Germline V gene sequence: CDR1 SGHTA, CDR2 FQGNSA. The V segment lost 5 bases and the J segment 2 bases; nucleotides outside the gene matches: 8. The CDR3 spans 15 residues. The CDR3 coding sequence is TGTGCCAGCAGCCAAGGGGGCATGAGACAAGAGACCCAGTACTTC. Protein: CASSQGGMRQETQYF.

This clone was found once. The CDR3 protein is CASGTQGAETQYF. The CDR3 DNA follows: TGTGCCAGCGGAACACAGGGGGCTGAGACCCAGTACTTC. V is TRBV7-2 and J is TRBJ2-5; TRBD1 matches 9 bases. Germline CDR1 SGHTA, CDR2 FQGNSA. Trimming removed 8 bases from V and 5 bases from J; junction bases left unmatched: 6. The CDR3 spans 13 residues.

This clone was detected only once. This chain connects TRBV2 to TRBJ2-1, with 8 bases fitting TRBD2. Germline CDR1 SNHLY, CDR2 FYNNEI. The V and J ends lost 5 bases and 1 base, in that order; junction bases with no gene match: 1. The CDR3 loop spans 14 amino acids. CDR3 nucleotide sequence: TGTGCCAGCAGTTTAGCGGGGTCCTACAATGAGCAGTTCTTC. Amino acids: CASSLAGSYNEQFF.

The genes are TRBV4-3 and TRBJ2-1; D remains unclear. V was cut by 0 bases and J by 3 bases, with 9 bases left in between. Germline CDR1 and CDR2: LGHNA and YSLEER. The CDR3 is 15 residues long. The CDR3 spells CASSQDRGGYNEQFF. CDR3 bases: TGCGCCAGCAGCCAAGATCGTGGCGGCTACAATGAGCAGTTCTTC.

CDR3 amino acids: CASSSQGGNQPQHF. Written as DNA, the CDR3 is TGCGCCAGCAGCTCTCAAGGGGGTAATCAGCCCCAGCATTTT. The chain employs TRBV5-1 and TRBJ1-5; the D gene is possibly TRBD1 (6 bases). The CDR3 totals 14 residues. Germline V gene sequence: CDR1 SGHRS, CDR2 YFSETQ. V was trimmed by 3 bases and J by 4 bases, leaving 11 bases between them.

A note on this clone: This specimen includes other DNA sequences encoding the same CDR3. The chain uses TRBV7-9 and TRBJ1-1; a possible D gene is TRBD1 (6 bases). The germline gives CDR1 SEHNR, CDR2 FQNEAQ (reference sequence). V was shortened by 4 bases and J by 3 bases, with 9 bases between the two germline ends. The CDR3 runs to 13 residues. CDR3 DNA sequence: TGTGCCAGCAGCTCAGGACAGCACACTGAAGCTTTCTTT. This translates into CASSSGQHTEAFF.

The V call is TRBV5-1, the J call TRBJ2-2; TRBD1 matches 7 bases. The CDR3 spans 15 residues. Germline CDR1 SGHRS, CDR2 YFSETQ. The J segment lost 4 bases and the V segment lost 4 bases, leaving 7 bases of the junction unmatched. DNA of the CDR3: TGCGCCAGCAGCCAGACAGGGCCCGTCACCGGGGAGCTGTTTTTT. Protein product: CASSQTGPVTGELFF.

The chain recombines TRBV10-1 with TRBJ2-5; TRBD2 might be the D (6 bases). CDR1 and CDR2 (germline): WNHNN, SYGVQD (reference sequence). The CDR3 is made up of 15 amino acids. The V end was cut by 6 bases, the J end by 2 bases, with 16 bases between. The CDR3 loop reads CASSHPKGTQETQYF. CDR3 DNA: TGCGCCAGCAGCCACCCAAAAGGGACTCAAGAGACCCAGTACTTC.

This clone was seen a handful of times. The chain combines TRBV5-5 with TRBJ1-2; D is unresolved. CDR1 is SGHKS and CDR2 is YYEKEE in the germline V gene (reference sequence). This CDR3 is built from 15 residues. The V end lost 4 bases, the J end lost 2 bases, and 15 bases lay between the germline ends. CDR3 sequence reads: CASSDGNQRNYGYTF. The CDR3 nucleotides read TGTGCCAGCAGCGACGGGAACCAGCGAAACTATGGCTACACCTTC.

V is TRBV6-5 and J is TRBJ1-2; D uncertain. V shed 5 bases and J shed 4 bases, with 11 bases lying between them. The CDR3 has 13 residues. The germline gives CDR1 MNHEY, CDR2 SVGAGI. The CDR3 is CASSRDTGYGYTF. CDR3 nucleotide sequence: TGTGCCAGCAGTCGAGACACCGGCTATGGCTACACCTTC.

The chain carries TRBV5-1 and TRBJ2-7; TRBD1 might be the D (6 bases). The CDR3 length is 14 residues. The germline gives CDR1 SGHRS, CDR2 YFSETQ. Trimming removed 0 bases from V and 3 bases from J, with 10 bases in between. The CDR3 nucleotides are TGCGCCAGCAGCTTGGGGACAGATCTCTACGAGCAGTACTTC. Translating it yields CASSLGTDLYEQYF.

The CDR3 spells CAWDRDSPLHF. The CDR3 DNA is TGTGCCTGGGACAGGGATTCACCCCTCCACTTT. The V gene is TRBV30, the J gene TRBJ1-6; TRBD1 aligns across 7 bases. In germline, CDR1 is GTSNPN, CDR2 SVGIG (reference sequence). The CDR3 extends over 11 amino acids. The V gene end was trimmed by 5 bases and the J gene end by 8 bases; junction bases not matched to a gene: 0.

The J gene is TRBJ2-1, the V gene TRBV6-5; 8 bases match TRBD2. V gave up 3 bases and J gave up 5 bases; unmatched junction bases: 9. The CDR3 has 16 amino acids. Germline lookup yields CDR1 MNHEY and CDR2 SVGAGI. CDR3 region: CASSYDPRGVNNEQFF. The CDR3 DNA is TGTGCCAGCAGTTATGATCCGCGGGGGGTGAACAATGAGCAGTTCTTC.

The V and J genes are TRBV30 and TRBJ1-4; 10 positions agree with TRBD1. This CDR3 comprises 15 residues. Germline lookup yields CDR1 GTSNPN and CDR2 SVGIG (reference sequence). Trimming cost V 3 bases and J 5 bases; bases outside gene matches: 6. The CDR3 spells CAWSKTGGRNEKLFF. CDR3 in DNA: TGTGCCTGGAGCAAGACAGGGGGCAGGAATGAAAAACTGTTTTTT.

The rearrangement uses TRBV6-5 and TRBJ1-2; 8 nucleotides align to TRBD1. Germline V gives CDR1 MNHEY, CDR2 SVGAGI. This CDR3 has 14 residues. J was trimmed by 4 bases and V by 6 bases; bases with no gene match: 7. The CDR3 is CASRYQGAGYGYTF. Here the CDR3 DNA reads TGTGCCAGCAGATACCAGGGGGCTGGCTATGGCTACACCTTC.

The genes are TRBV20-1 and TRBJ1-1; D is possibly TRBD1 (6 bases). Germline V gene data show CDR1 as DFQATT and CDR2 as SNEGSKA (reference sequence). V was shortened by 5 bases and J by 5 bases, with 9 bases between the two germline ends. CDR3 length equals 11 residues. CDR3 nucleotide sequence: TGCAGTGCTTCAACAGGGACTGAAGCTTTCTTT. It is translated as CSASTGTEAFF.

This rearrangement joins TRBV6-1 to TRBJ2-3, with a weak D call TRBD1 (5 bases). V dropped 2 bases and J dropped 2 bases, with 14 bases sitting between them. The CDR3 runs 16 residues. Germline V lookup: CDR1 MNHNS, CDR2 SASEGT. This CDR3 is CASSEIGQGFTDTQYF. DNA of the CDR3: TGTGCCAGCAGTGAAATAGGGCAGGGCTTCACAGATACGCAGTATTTT.

This chain joins TRBV6-1 and TRBJ2-7, with D perhaps TRBD1 (5 bases). Germline-derived CDR1 and CDR2 are MNHNS and SASEGT. The germline V and J ends were trimmed by 2 bases and 3 bases, with 8 bases remaining between them. CDR3 size: 13 residues. CDR3 bases: TGTGCCAGCAGTGAATCCGACAGCTACGAGCAGTACGTC. Amino acids: CASSESDSYEQYV.

The chain joins TRBV29-1 to TRBJ2-5; tentatively, D is TRBD1 (7 bases). Germline CDR1 and CDR2: SQVTM and ANQGSEA. The V gene lost 5 bases and the J gene lost 5 bases, with 24 bases spanning the gap. The CDR3 has 16 amino acids. This CDR3 reads CSVQSSPGGSGETQYF. The CDR3 DNA reads TGCAGCGTTCAGAGTTCTCCAGGGGGGAGTGGGGAGACCCAGTACTTC.

The gene calls are TRBV4-1 and TRBJ1-2; the D is unclear. The CDR3 contains 16 residues. Trimming removed 0 bases from V and 5 bases from J, with 16 bases in between. The germline V gene has CDR1 MGHRA and CDR2 YSYEKL. The CDR3 DNA reads TGCGCCAGCAGCCAAGAACCCCCCTACCCCCTTTATGGCTACACCTTC. As protein: CASSQEPPYPLYGYTF.